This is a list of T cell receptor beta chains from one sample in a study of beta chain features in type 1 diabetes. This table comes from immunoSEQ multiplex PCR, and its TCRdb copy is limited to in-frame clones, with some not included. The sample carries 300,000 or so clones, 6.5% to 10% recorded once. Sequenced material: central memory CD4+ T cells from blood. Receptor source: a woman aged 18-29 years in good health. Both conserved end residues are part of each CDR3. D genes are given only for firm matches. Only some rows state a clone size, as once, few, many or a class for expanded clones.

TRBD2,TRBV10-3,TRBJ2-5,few,TGTGCCATCAGTGGGGGCGGGAGTAAGGAAGAGACCCAGTACTTC,CAISGGGSKEETQYF
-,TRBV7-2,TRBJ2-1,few,TGTGCCAGCAGCTTAGCAAGCGGACGCTACAATGAGCAGTTCTTC,CASSLASGRYNEQFF
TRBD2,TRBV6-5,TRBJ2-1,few,TGTGCCAGCGGGCTAGCGGGCTACAATGAGCAGTTCTTC,CASGLAGYNEQFF
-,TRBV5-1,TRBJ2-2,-,TGCGCCAGCAGCTTGGGATTCGGTGCCGGGGAGCTGTTTTTT,CASSLGFGAGELFF
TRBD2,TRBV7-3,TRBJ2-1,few,TGTGCCAGCAGCTTAGGGTCAGCGGGAGTCGGCGCTGAGCAGTTCTTC,CASSLGSAGVGAEQFF
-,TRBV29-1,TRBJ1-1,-,TGCAGCGTTGAACGGGGTCGGGCTGAAGCTTTCTTT,CSVERGRAEAFF
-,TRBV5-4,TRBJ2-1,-,TGTGCCAGCAGCGGATCTGGGACCGCCAGGGGCAACGAGCAGTTCTTC,CASSGSGTARGNEQFF
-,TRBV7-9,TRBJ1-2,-,TGTGCCAGCAGCCCCTCGGGCCAGGGCTTATATGGCTACACCTTC,CASSPSGQGLYGYTF
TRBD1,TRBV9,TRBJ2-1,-,TGTGCCAGCAGCGTAGCGACAGGGGTAGACAATGAGCAGTTCTTC,CASSVATGVDNEQFF
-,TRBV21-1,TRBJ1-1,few,TGTGCCAGCAGAGTGGTACAGGGATTGAGTTTAACCTCCACTGAAGCTTTCTTT,CASRVVQGLSLTSTEAFF
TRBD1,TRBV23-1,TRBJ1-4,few,TGCGCCAGCAGTCAATATCTAGGACAGGGGCTTGGAAAACTGTTTTTT,CASSQYLGQGLGKLFF
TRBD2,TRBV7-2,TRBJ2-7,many,TGTGCCAGCAGCCCAGTAAGCGGGAGGGCCTACGAGCAGTACTTC,CASSPVSGRAYEQYF
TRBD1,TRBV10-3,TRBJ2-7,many,TGTGCCATCAGTGGCCGGGACAGGGAAAACGAGCAGTACTTC,CAISGRDRENEQYF
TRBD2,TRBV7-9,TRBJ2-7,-,TGTGCCAGCAGCTTTATAGCGGGAGCCTCCTACGAGCAGTACTTC,CASSFIAGASYEQYF
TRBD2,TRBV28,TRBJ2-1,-,TGTGCCAGCAGTTTGAGCGGGAGGTACAATGAGCAGTTCTTC,CASSLSGRYNEQFF
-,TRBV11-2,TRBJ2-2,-,TGTGCCAGCAGCTTAGGAGGGACTTTCGGGGAGCTGTTTTTT,CASSLGGTFGELFF